These 28 T cell receptor beta chains share one sample of origin, sequenced in a study of CD8+ T cells in alopecia areata. As the sequencing template, cDNA was produced by extracting RNA and reverse transcribing it. The protocol was immunoSEQ multiplex PCR, while the TCRdb copy is restricted to in-frame clones and leaves out a portion. This sample carries about 150,000 clones, around 47% of them seen once, and the ten largest clones take over 5.5%. The sample comprised CD4+ T cells sorted from blood. The receptors derive from a human donor with alopecia areata.

This clone was observed a handful of times. The J gene is TRBJ2-5, the V gene TRBV29-1; D remains ambiguous. Between the trimmed V and J ends, which lost 6 bases and 2 bases, there was a span of 13 bases. The CDR3 spans 13 residues. CDR1 SQVTM and CDR2 ANQGSEA come from the germline V gene. CDR3 in DNA: TGCAGCGTCACTCAGGTACTTCAAGAGACCCAGTACTTC. Its translation: CSVTQVLQETQYF.

The chain combines TRBV5-1 with TRBJ1-1; D is possibly TRBD1 (6 bases). This CDR3 is built from 13 residues. Germline V gene sequence: CDR1 SGHRS, CDR2 YFSETQ. Trimming cost V 4 bases and J 6 bases, with 13 bases left between them. The CDR3 spells CASSRDIGPEAFF. The CDR3 DNA reads TGCGCCAGCAGCCGGGACATAGGACCTGAAGCTTTCTTT.

Notes on this clone: Different DNA sequences within this sample yield the same CDR3. The chain has TRBV29-1 and TRBJ1-5, with a possible D match to TRBD1 (5 bases). Germline assignment: CDR1 SQVTM and CDR2 ANQGSEA. CDR3 size: 14 residues. V shed 4 bases and J shed 0 bases, with 10 bases lying between them. CDR3 loop: CSVGQGDSNQPQHF. For the CDR3, the DNA is TGCAGCGTTGGGCAGGGCGATAGCAATCAGCCCCAGCATTTT. The full variable domain, its missing parts supplied by reference TRBV29-1 and TRBJ1-5, is SAVISQKPSRDICQRGTSLTIQCQVDSQVTMMFWYRQQPGQSLTLIATANQGSEATYESGFVIDKFPISRPNLTFSTLTVSNMSPEDSSIYLCSVGQGDSNQPQHFGDGTRLSIL.

The chain employs TRBV29-1 and TRBJ2-5; D unresolved. The CDR3 contains 12 residues. V gave up 4 bases and J gave up 2 bases, with 8 bases separating them. Per the germline V gene, CDR1 is SQVTM and CDR2 is ANQGSEA. The CDR3 spells CSVGSVQETQYF. The CDR3 region has the DNA TGCAGCGTTGGGTCGGTTCAAGAGACCCAGTACTTC.

The chain joins TRBV7-3 to TRBJ2-3; D gene ambiguous. The CDR3 runs to 13 residues. Germline CDR1 reads SGHTA; CDR2 reads FQGTGA. Trimming removed 6 bases at V and 1 base at J, with 8 bases between. The CDR3 region has the DNA TGTGCCAGCAGTTACTCTGGCACAGATACGCAGTATTTT. It codes for CASSYSGTDTQYF. Full variable domain (rest looked up from reference TRBV7-3 and TRBJ2-3): GAGVSQTPSNKVTEKGKYVELRCDPISGHTALYWYRQSLGQGPEFLIYFQGTGAADDSGLPNDRFFAVRPEGSVSTLKIQRTERGDSAVYLCASSYSGTDTQYFGPGTRLTVL.

The chain employs TRBV4-1 and TRBJ2-1; D is ambiguous. The CDR3 consists of 16 residues. Germline lookup yields CDR1 MGHRA and CDR2 YSYEKL. Trimming pared 3 bases from V and 5 bases from J, leaving 17 bases between. The CDR3 sequence is CASSQQIAYPDNEQFF. CDR3 DNA: TGCGCCAGCAGCCAGCAAATAGCCTACCCCGACAATGAGCAGTTCTTC.

The chain has TRBV29-1 and TRBJ2-4, with 7 bases identical to TRBD1. The CDR3 contains 16 residues. V dropped 7 bases and J dropped 9; count of bases not matched to a gene: 21. The germline V gene encodes CDR1 SQVTM and CDR2 ANQGSEA. CDR3 sequence: CSATLTPLGAGGIQYF. The CDR3 nucleotides are TGCAGCGCTACTTTGACCCCCTTGGGGGCAGGGGGCATTCAGTACTTC.

This clone appeared a few times. This chain uses TRBV6-6 with TRBJ2-5, with D possibly matching TRBD2 (5 bases). Per germline, CDR1 MNHNY and CDR2 SVGAGI (reference sequence). V was pared by 5 bases and J by 3 bases, with 13 bases between. The CDR3 is 14 amino acids. CDR3 in amino acids: CASSPEWREETQYF. The CDR3, as DNA: TGTGCCAGCAGTCCCGAGTGGCGGGAAGAGACCCAGTACTTC.

By sample fraction, this clone is medium-sized. V gene TRBV29-1 combines with J gene TRBJ2-2; D ambiguous. The V end lost 5 bases, the J end lost 1 base, and 5 bases lay between the germline ends. Germline V CDR1 and CDR2: SQVTM, ANQGSEA. The CDR3 spans 12 residues. CDR3 amino acids: CSVTENTGELFF. CDR3 DNA: TGCAGCGTTACTGAGAACACCGGGGAGCTGTTTTTT.

The V gene is TRBV27, the J gene TRBJ2-7; TRBD2 aligns across 15 bases. CDR3 length: 15 residues. Looked up from germline, CDR1 is MNHEY and CDR2 is SMNVEV (reference sequence). J gave up 4 bases and V 5 bases, and 3 bases lay outside the gene matches. The CDR3 DNA is TGTGCCAGCAGTCCCGGGACTAGCGGGGGGTACGAGCAGTACTTC. Protein product: CASSPGTSGGYEQYF.

As for this clone: Other DNA sequences from this sample encode an identical CDR3 as well. The V and J genes are TRBV5-1 and TRBJ2-1, with no clear D. The V end lost 2 bases, the J end lost 3 bases, and 3 bases lay between the germline ends. CDR3 size: 12 residues. Germline V CDR1 and CDR2: SGHRS, YFSETQ. CDR3 bases: TGCGCCAGCAGCTTAAACTACAATGAGCAGTTCTTC. As protein: CASSLNYNEQFF.

The chain carries TRBV9 and TRBJ1-1; D is undetermined. V lost 0 bases, J lost 0 bases, and 6 bases lay in between. CDR3 length equals 14 residues. CDR1 and CDR2 (germline): SGDLS, YYNGEE. The CDR3 DNA reads as TGTGCCAGCAGCGTAGTTGATATGAACACTGAAGCTTTCTTT. This encodes CASSVVDMNTEAFF.

The genes are TRBV29-1 and TRBJ2-5, with D hard to call. V was trimmed by 6 bases and J by 0 bases, leaving 20 bases between them. The CDR3 loop spans 16 amino acids. CDR1 and CDR2 from the germline V gene are SQVTM and ANQGSEA. The CDR3 DNA reads as TGCAGCGTCCTTGGCCTAGGGCTCCCCAACCAAGAGACCCAGTACTTC. Its protein is CSVLGLGLPNQETQYF.

The rearrangement uses TRBV10-3 and TRBJ2-3; no clear D. The germline CDR1 and CDR2 sequences are ENHRY and SYGVKD. This CDR3 is 12 amino acids long. The V end was cut by 10 bases, the J end by 0 bases, with 8 bases between. Written as DNA, the CDR3 is TGTGCCAGCGCGCCTAGCACAGATACGCAGTATTTT. It specifies CASAPSTDTQYF.

The chain couples TRBV7-9 to TRBJ2-1, with TRBD2 identical over 9 bases. This CDR3 comprises 17 residues. CDR1 is SEHNR and CDR2 is FQNEAQ in the germline V gene (reference sequence). Losses at the gene ends were 5 bases for V and 5 bases for J; bases not matched to a gene: 13. The CDR3 spells CASSPLSLAGLNNEQFF. The CDR3, as DNA: TGTGCCAGCAGCCCCCTATCGCTAGCGGGATTGAACAATGAGCAGTTCTTC.

This chain connects TRBV6-5 to TRBJ2-1; 8 positions agree with TRBD2. This CDR3 has 13 residues. Looked up from germline, CDR1 is MNHEY and CDR2 is SVGAGI. The J segment lost 9 bases and the V segment lost 5 bases, leaving 6 bases of the junction unmatched. The CDR3 nucleotides read TGTGCCAGCAGTCATCAGCGGGAGCGTGAGCAGTTCTTC. Protein: CASSHQREREQFF.

This chain links TRBV6-6 with TRBJ2-7, with TRBD1 matching over 8 bases. V lost 6 bases and J lost 2; bases outside the gene matches: 6. The CDR3 is made up of 14 amino acids. Germline values: CDR1 MNHNY, CDR2 SVGAGI (reference sequence). The CDR3 region has the DNA TGTGCCAGCAGGACAGGGACAGGAACCTACGAGCAGTACTTC. Translating gives CASRTGTGTYEQYF.

This clone has just a few counts. This chain connects TRBV18 to TRBJ2-7; D may be TRBD1 (5 bases). CDR1 is KGHSH, CDR2 LQKENI, per germline. The V gene lost 5 bases and the J gene lost 6 bases, with 20 bases spanning the gap. CDR3 length: 15 amino acids. The CDR3 sequence is CASSNYRSFGGEQYF. CDR3 bases: TGTGCCAGCTCAAATTACAGGAGTTTCGGTGGCGAGCAGTACTTC.

The chain uses TRBV11-2 and TRBJ2-1; D is perhaps TRBD1 or TRBD2 (5 bases each). Germline CDR1 and CDR2: SGHAT and FQNNGV. The length of the CDR3 is 14 residues. V lost 6 bases and J lost 6, with 15 bases in between. DNA for the CDR3: TGTGCCAGCAGTGGTCAGGGAGTGACCAATGAGCAGTTCTTC. Its translation: CASSGQGVTNEQFF.

The V gene is TRBV7-9, the J gene TRBJ2-1, with 9 bases matching TRBD2. Per germline, CDR1 SEHNR and CDR2 FQNEAQ (reference sequence). The CDR3 consists of 15 residues. V shed 6 bases, J shed 6 bases, and the junction held 9 bases outside the gene matches. This chain's CDR3 is CASRHLAGSSNEQFF. The CDR3 DNA sequence: TGTGCCAGCAGGCATCTAGCGGGGTCTTCCAATGAGCAGTTCTTC.

The chain couples TRBV5-6 to TRBJ2-7, with TRBD1 matching over 9 bases. This CDR3 contains 14 residues. Germline V gene lookup returns CDR1 SGHDT and CDR2 YYEEEE. The V segment lost 0 bases and the J segment 6 bases; nucleotides outside the gene matches: 4. The CDR3 DNA is TGTGCCAGCAGCTTGGGGGACAGGGTGGGCGAGCAGTACTTC. Translated, it gives CASSLGDRVGEQYF. Together with reference TRBV5-6 and TRBJ2-7, the CDR3 gives the full variable domain: DAGVTQSPTHLIKTRGQQVTLRCSPKSGHDTVSWYQQALGQGPQFIFQYYEEEERQRGNFPDRFSGHQFPNYSSELNVNALLLGDSALYLCASSLGDRVGEQYFGPGTRLTVT.

CDR3 in amino acids: CASSYDVLYGYTF. The DNA for the CDR3 is TGTGCCAGCAGTTACGACGTGTTGTATGGCTACACCTTC. V usage is TRBV6-5 and J usage is TRBJ1-2; D unclear. The V end lost 2 bases, the J end lost 5 bases, and 9 bases lay between the germline ends. The CDR3 covers 13 residues. CDR1 and CDR2 (germline): MNHEY, SVGAGI.

The rearrangement links TRBV11-2 to TRBJ1-1; tentatively, D is TRBD1 (5 bases). V was cut by 7 bases and J by 3 bases, with 18 bases left in between. The germline V gene encodes CDR1 SGHAT and CDR2 FQNNGV. There are 15 residues in the CDR3. The CDR3 sequence: CASTPGGRIHTEAFF. DNA of the CDR3: TGTGCCAGCACACCGGGGGGGAGGATACACACTGAAGCTTTCTTT.

J is TRBJ1-5 and V is TRBV2; D gene unclear. The V gene lost 2 bases and the J gene lost 7 bases, with 6 bases spanning the gap. The CDR3 spans 12 residues. Germline V gene lookup returns CDR1 SNHLY and CDR2 FYNNEI. The CDR3 here is CASSETEQPQHF. CDR3 bases: TGTGCCAGCAGTGAAACCGAGCAGCCCCAGCATTTT.

The chain couples TRBV7-9 to TRBJ1-5; D not certain. The CDR3 has 12 residues. CDR1 is SEHNR and CDR2 is FQNEAQ in the germline V gene (reference sequence). V dropped 3 bases and J dropped 4 bases, with 4 bases sitting between them. CDR3: CASSFGNQPQHF. The CDR3 DNA reads TGTGCCAGCAGCTTCGGTAATCAGCCCCAGCATTTT.

This rearrangement joins TRBV5-1 to TRBJ2-5, with unresolved D. The CDR3 sequence is 14 residues long. V gave up 0 bases and J gave up 5 bases, with 11 bases separating them. From germline, CDR1 is SGHRS and CDR2 YFSETQ. This CDR3 reads CASSLALFGETQYF. In DNA form, the CDR3 reads TGCGCCAGCAGCTTGGCTCTCTTCGGCGAGACCCAGTACTTC.

The genes are TRBV11-2 and TRBJ2-5; D is possibly TRBD1 (5 bases). Germline V CDR1 and CDR2: SGHAT, FQNNGV. The CDR3 covers 14 residues. Trimming removed 5 bases from V and 0 bases from J, with 10 bases in between. In DNA, the CDR3 is TGTGCCAGCAGCAGGGGTGTGGACCAAGAGACCCAGTACTTC. It specifies CASSRGVDQETQYF.

In its sample, this clone was seen a few times. The V gene is TRBV29-1, the J gene TRBJ2-7, with D possibly TRBD1 on 6 matching bases. Germline CDR1 is SQVTM and CDR2 is ANQGSEA. The length of the CDR3 is 13 residues. With 7 bases removed from V and 2 bases from J, the gap between germline ends came to 15 bases. The CDR3 nucleotides read TGCAGCGCCGGGACACGAGAACCCTACGAGCAGTACTTC. Amino acids: CSAGTREPYEQYF.